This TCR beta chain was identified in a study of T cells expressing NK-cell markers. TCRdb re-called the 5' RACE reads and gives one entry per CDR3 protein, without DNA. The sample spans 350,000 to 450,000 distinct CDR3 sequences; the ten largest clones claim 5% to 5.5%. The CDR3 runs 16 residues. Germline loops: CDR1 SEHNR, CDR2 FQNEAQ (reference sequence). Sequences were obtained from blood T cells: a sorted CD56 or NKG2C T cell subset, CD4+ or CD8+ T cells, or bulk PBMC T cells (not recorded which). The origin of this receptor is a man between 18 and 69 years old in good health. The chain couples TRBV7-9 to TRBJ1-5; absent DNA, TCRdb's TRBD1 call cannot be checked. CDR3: CASSFRTASESLPQHF.